The clone carrying this T cell receptor beta chain has a count of ten or more. These data are taken from a study of blood T cells in healthy people across ages. Isolated per sample were at least 6 million PBMCs. Per sample, at least 6 micrograms of total RNA were extracted. Trimming removed 1 base at V and 4 bases at J, with 16 bases between. The CDR3 is 16 residues long. Germline-derived CDR1 and CDR2 are MGHRA and YSYEKL. With a J-beta primer mix and a sample-barcoded 5' primer, a second PCR ran about 6 to 11 cycles. Each TCR beta cDNA got a 12-nucleotide random molecular identifier. Each single sample gave us at least 2.5 million CDR3-containing paired-end reads. Each CDR3 protein gets one entry after TCRdb re-called the 5' RACE reads with MiXCR. The repertoire holds hundreds of thousands of distinct CDR3 sequences, with approximately 30% as singletons.

This sequence was found in a woman of 80 years or more in good health. This sequence joins TRBV4-1 and TRBJ1-2; tentative D call: TRBD1 (5 bases). Source material: blood. The CDR3 loop is CASSQGVGGIGYGYTF. The CDR3 DNA reads TGCGCCAGCAGCCAAGGCGTGGGGGGTATCGGCTATGGCTACACCTTC.